The next 5 T cell receptor beta chains were all read from a single sample in a study of cytomegalovirus exposure and HLA in healthy donors. Vbeta (60) and Jbeta (13) primers were used in the PCR. Some clones are missing from TCRdb's copy, which holds only in-frame ones; the method was immunoSEQ multiplex PCR. The sample holds roughly 100,000 clones, roughly 70% seen once. The source material was PBMCs. The source is a woman aged 18-29 years in good health and CMV-seropositive.

The V gene is TRBV19, the J gene TRBJ1-1; D unresolved. Per the germline V gene, CDR1 is LNHDA and CDR2 is SQIVND (reference sequence). The V end lost 3 bases, the J end lost 1 base, and 9 bases lay between the germline ends. There are 14 residues in the CDR3. CDR3 coding DNA: TGTGCCAGTAGTATTCAGGCAGGGAACACTGAAGCTTTCTTT. It yields the protein CASSIQAGNTEAFF. The whole variable domain, filled in from reference TRBV19 and TRBJ1-1, reads DGGITQSPKYLFRKEGQNVTLSCEQNLNHDAMYWYRQDPGQGLRLIYYSQIVNDFQKGDIAEGYSVSREKKESFPLTVTSAQKNPTAFYLCASSIQAGNTEAFFGQGTRLTVV.

The V call is TRBV4-2, the J call TRBJ2-7; 9 bases map to TRBD2. Germline CDR1 is LGHNA and CDR2 is YNFKEQ. This CDR3 region has 14 residues. V was pared by 1 base and J by 3 bases, with 1 base of the junction left unmatched. This CDR3 reads CASSQVRGGYEQYF. Here the CDR3 DNA reads TGTGCCAGCAGCCAAGTGCGGGGGGGCTACGAGCAGTACTTC.

This chain uses TRBV7-2 with TRBJ2-2, with 11 bases matching TRBD2. J gave up 7 bases and V 3 bases, and 16 bases lay outside the gene matches. Germline-derived CDR1 and CDR2 are SGHTA and FQGNSA. There are 19 residues in the CDR3. CDR3: CASSFFATSGGHDGGELFF. Written as DNA, the CDR3 is TGTGCCAGCAGCTTTTTCGCTACTAGCGGGGGACACGACGGCGGGGAGCTGTTTTTT.

The V and J genes are TRBV4-3 and TRBJ1-1, with D perhaps matching TRBD1 (6 bases). Germline assignment: CDR1 LGHNA and CDR2 YSLEER. Trimming removed 4 bases at V and 2 bases at J, with 17 bases between. The CDR3 spans 16 residues. The CDR3 loop reads CASSPGTRMGNTEAFF. The CDR3 DNA reads TGCGCCAGCAGCCCCGGGACAAGGATGGGCAACACTGAAGCTTTCTTT.

The table lists this clone with a few counts. V and J are TRBV7-2 and TRBJ2-7; TRBD2 matches 8 bases. CDR3 length: 13 amino acids. Trimming cost V 3 bases and J 7 bases; bases outside gene matches: 5. Germline V CDR1 and CDR2: SGHTA, FQGNSA. DNA of the CDR3: TGTGCCAGCAGCTTGGGGGGACTAGGGGAGCAGTACTTC. It codes for CASSLGGLGEQYF.